The T cell receptor beta chain under discussion was sequenced for a study of T cells in Graves' hyperthyroidism and ophthalmopathy. About the research overall: Peripheral blood sampling occurred at initial diagnosis, before any treatment.

The ends lost 6 bases at V and 6 bases at J; junction bases unmatched: 11. The CDR3 has 14 amino acids. From germline, CDR1 is SGHTA and CDR2 FQGNSA. Turning to this clonotype: The antigen is not known.

Authors of the study amplified TCR beta CDR3 regions from RNA transcripts. When the TCR CDR3 underwent first-round RT-PCR, the HTBI primer set was used. TCRdb passed the multiplex PCR reads through MiXCR, listing each CDR3 protein once. Of approximately 600,000 distinct CDR3 sequences in the sample, roughly 20% were seen once. Study findings and constraints: The model made its ophthalmopathy prediction, and onset followed a median approximately 6 months later.

The sequence was collected from a man aged 25 to 40 with Graves' ophthalmopathy. This chain uses TRBV7-2 with TRBJ2-7, with TRBD2 matching over 7 bases. Sequenced sample: blood. This chain's CDR3 is CASSQGGLELEQYF. The CDR3 DNA follows: TGTGCCAGCAGTCAAGGTGGACTAGAACTCGAGCAGTACTTC.